This T cell receptor (beta chain) was retrieved from a study of blood T cells in healthy people across ages. Isolation yielded PBMCs, at least 6 million per sample, in every case. Primed by a sample-barcoded 5' primer and a J-beta primer mix, a second PCR proceeded for about 7 to 11 cycles. Each cDNA was tagged by a template-switch adaptor containing 12 random nucleotides. TCRdb redid the calling of the 5' RACE reads with MiXCR, one entry per CDR3 protein. In the table there are roughly 1.6 million distinct CDR3 sequences, about 35% of which are singletons. Concerning this clonotype itself: Its antigen remains unidentified. A clone one base away is much larger, so this may be a read error.

This CDR3 has 11 amino acids. Per the germline V gene, CDR1 is MNHNS and CDR2 is SASEGT. V was shortened by 1 base and J by 11 bases, with 8 bases between the two germline ends. Study-level findings and limits: Roughly linear age-related decline in beta diversity appeared, significant by age 40. Strong correlation was found linking TCR beta diversity to naive T cell percentage.

Sequenced sample: blood. The TCR was taken from a woman aged 25 to 39 in good health. The J gene is TRBJ2-5, the V gene TRBV6-1; D is undetermined. CDR3 protein: CASSEDNEQYF. CDR3 DNA: TGTGCCAGCAGTGAAGACAATGAGCAGTACTTC.